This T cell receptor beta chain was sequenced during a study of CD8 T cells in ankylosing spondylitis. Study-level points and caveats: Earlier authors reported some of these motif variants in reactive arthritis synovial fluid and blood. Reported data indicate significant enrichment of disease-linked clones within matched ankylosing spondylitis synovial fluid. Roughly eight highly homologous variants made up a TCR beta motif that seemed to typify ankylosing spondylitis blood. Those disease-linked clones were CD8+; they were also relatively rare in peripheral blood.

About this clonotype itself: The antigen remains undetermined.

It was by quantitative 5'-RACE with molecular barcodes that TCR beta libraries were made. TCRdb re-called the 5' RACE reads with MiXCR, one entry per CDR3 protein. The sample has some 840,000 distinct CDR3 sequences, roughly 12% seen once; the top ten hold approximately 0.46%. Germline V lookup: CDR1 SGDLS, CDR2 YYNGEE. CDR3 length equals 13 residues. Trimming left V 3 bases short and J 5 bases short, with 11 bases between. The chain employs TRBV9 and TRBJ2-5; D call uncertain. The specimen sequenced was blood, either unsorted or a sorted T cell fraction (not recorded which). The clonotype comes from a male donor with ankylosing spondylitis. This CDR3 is CASSANPEETQYF. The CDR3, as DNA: TGTGCCAGCAGCGCCAATCCTGAGGAGACCCAGTACTTC. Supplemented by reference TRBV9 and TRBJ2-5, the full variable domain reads DSGVTQTPKHLITATGQRVTLRCSPRSGDLSVYWYQQSLDQGLQFLIQYYNGEERAKGNILERFSAQQFPDLHSELNLSSLELGDSALYFCASSANPEETQYFGPGTRLLVL.